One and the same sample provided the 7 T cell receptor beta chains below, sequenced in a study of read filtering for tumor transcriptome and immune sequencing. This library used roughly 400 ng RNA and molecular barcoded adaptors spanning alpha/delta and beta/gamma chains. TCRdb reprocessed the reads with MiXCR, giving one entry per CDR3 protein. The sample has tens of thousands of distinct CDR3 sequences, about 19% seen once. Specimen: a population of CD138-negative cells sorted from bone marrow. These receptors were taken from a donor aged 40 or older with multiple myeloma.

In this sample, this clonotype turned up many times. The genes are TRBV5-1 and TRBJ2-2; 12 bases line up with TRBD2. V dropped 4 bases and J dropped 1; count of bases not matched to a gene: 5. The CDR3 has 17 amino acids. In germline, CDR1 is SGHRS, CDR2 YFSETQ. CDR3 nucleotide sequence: TGCGCCAGCAGCCTGACTAGCGGGAGTCGGAACACCGGGGAGCTGTTTTTT. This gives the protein CASSLTSGSRNTGELFF.

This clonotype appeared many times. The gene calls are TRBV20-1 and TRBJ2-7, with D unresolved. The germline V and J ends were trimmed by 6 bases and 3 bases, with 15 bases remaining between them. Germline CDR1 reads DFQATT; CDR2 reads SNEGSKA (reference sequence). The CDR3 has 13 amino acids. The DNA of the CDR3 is TGCAGTGCGAGTGGGGTTCAATACTACGAGCAGTACTTC. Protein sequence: CSASGVQYYEQYF.

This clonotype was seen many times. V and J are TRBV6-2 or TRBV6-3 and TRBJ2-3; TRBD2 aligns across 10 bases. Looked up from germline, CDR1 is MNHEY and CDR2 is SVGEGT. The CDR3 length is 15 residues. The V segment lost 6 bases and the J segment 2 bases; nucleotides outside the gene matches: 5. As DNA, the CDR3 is TGTGCCAGCAGAAGGACTAGCGGACCCACAGATACGCAGTATTTT. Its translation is CASRRTSGPTDTQYF.

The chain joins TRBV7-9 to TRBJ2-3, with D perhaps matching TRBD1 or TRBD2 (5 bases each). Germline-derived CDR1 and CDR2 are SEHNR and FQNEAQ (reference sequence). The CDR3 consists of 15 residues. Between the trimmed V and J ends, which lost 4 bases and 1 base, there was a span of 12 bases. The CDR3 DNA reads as TGTGCCAGCAGCTCCCCTCGGGACCGCACAGATACGCAGTATTTT. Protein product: CASSSPRDRTDTQYF.

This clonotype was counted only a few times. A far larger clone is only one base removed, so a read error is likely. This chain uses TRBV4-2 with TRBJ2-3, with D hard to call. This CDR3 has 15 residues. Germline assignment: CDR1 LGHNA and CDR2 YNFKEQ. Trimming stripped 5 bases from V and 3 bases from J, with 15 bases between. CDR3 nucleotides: TGTGCCAGCAGCTCCCACGCCGCTAGGACAGATACGCAGTATTTT. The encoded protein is CASSSHAARTDTQYF.

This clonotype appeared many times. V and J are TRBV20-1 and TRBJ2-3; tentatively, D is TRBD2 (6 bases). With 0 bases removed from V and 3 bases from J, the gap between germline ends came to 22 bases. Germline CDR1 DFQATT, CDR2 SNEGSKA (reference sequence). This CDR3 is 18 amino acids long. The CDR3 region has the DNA TGCAGTGCTAGAGACGGGACTCGCGGTGGGGCACAAACAGATACGCAGTATTTT. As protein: CSARDGTRGGAQTDTQYF.

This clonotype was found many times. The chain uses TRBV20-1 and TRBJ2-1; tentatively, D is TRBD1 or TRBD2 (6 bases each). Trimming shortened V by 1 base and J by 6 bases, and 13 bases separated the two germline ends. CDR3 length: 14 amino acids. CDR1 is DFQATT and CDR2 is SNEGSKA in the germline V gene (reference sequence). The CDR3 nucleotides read TGCAGTGCTAGAGGGGGGGCAGGAGCCAATGAGCAGTTCTTC. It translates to CSARGGAGANEQFF.